One and the same sample provided the 13 T cell receptor beta chains below, sequenced in a study of T cells in Graves' hyperthyroidism and ophthalmopathy. It was RNA transcripts that yielded the amplified TCR beta CDR3 regions. The TCR CDR3 was amplified in a first-round RT-PCR using the HTBI primer set. TCRdb analysed the multiplex PCR reads with MiXCR anew, one entry per CDR3 protein. The repertoire holds approximately 620,000 distinct CDR3 sequences, with more than 15% as singletons. The sequencing sample was made of blood. The source of these receptors is a woman in her thirties or forties with Graves' ophthalmopathy.

The chain couples TRBV12-3 or TRBV12-4 to TRBJ1-3; possible D gene TRBD1, 5 bases. V lost 2 bases and J lost 3, with 8 bases in between. This CDR3 has 14 residues. The CDR3 nucleotides are TGTGCCAGCAGTTTAAGGGGCTTTGGAAACACCATATATTTT. Its protein product is CASSLRGFGNTIYF.

This clonotype was seen a few times. The V gene is TRBV29-1, the J gene TRBJ2-2, with TRBD1 matching over 8 bases. Germline V gene lookup returns CDR1 SQVTM and CDR2 ANQGSEA. CDR3 length: 16 residues. The V and J ends lost 0 bases and 5 bases, in that order; junction bases with no gene match: 8. This CDR3 is CSVEDRAGGGTGELFF. The CDR3 DNA reads TGCAGCGTTGAAGATAGGGCAGGGGGCGGGACCGGGGAGCTGTTTTTT.

The chain carries TRBV20-1 and TRBJ1-1, with D uncertain. Germline CDR1 reads DFQATT; CDR2 reads SNEGSKA (reference sequence). Trimming left V 5 bases short and J 1 base short, with 8 bases between. The CDR3 has 12 amino acids. This chain's CDR3 is CSADRQNTEAFF. Here the CDR3 DNA reads TGCAGTGCTGACCGACAGAACACTGAAGCTTTCTTT.

In this sample, this clonotype turned up a few times. CDR3 amino acids: CASSYVGQEQFF. The DNA for the CDR3 is TGTGCCAGCAGTTACGTTGGACAGGAGCAGTTCTTC. The J gene is TRBJ2-1, the V gene TRBV6-9; tentative D call: TRBD1 (6 bases). The germline gives CDR1 MNHGY, CDR2 SVAAGI. The CDR3 covers 12 residues. V lost 3 bases, J lost 10 bases, and 10 bases lay in between.

This clonotype was counted a few times. At one of its ends the junction is not consistent with the germline gene, which may arise from a read error. V gene TRBV2 combines with J gene TRBJ2-3, with 9 bases that match TRBD2. This CDR3 comprises 18 residues. Germline V CDR1 and CDR2: SNHLY, FYNNEI. For the CDR3, the DNA is TGTGCCAGCAGTAGGGGACTAGCAGGAATGGGTCCCACAGGTACGCAGTATTTT. Its protein is CASSRGLAGMGPTGTQYF.

This clonotype was counted many times. For the CDR3, the DNA is TGTGCCAGCAACAGGGCCCTAATGGAGGGCTACACCTTC. It encodes CASNRALMEGYTF. V is TRBV28 and J is TRBJ1-2, with a possible D match to TRBD1 (6 bases). The CDR3 consists of 13 residues. Germline CDR1 and CDR2: MDHEN and SYDVKM. Trimming cost V 7 bases and J 8 bases, with 17 bases left between them.

The chain uses TRBV28 and TRBJ2-7, with D possibly matching TRBD2 (5 bases). This CDR3 comprises 15 residues. V dropped 6 bases and J dropped 6 bases, with 21 bases sitting between them. Germline V gene sequence: CDR1 MDHEN, CDR2 SYDVKM. The CDR3 reads CASRPQDWSRGEQYF. The CDR3 DNA reads TGTGCCAGCAGGCCCCAGGACTGGTCGCGCGGCGAGCAGTACTTC.

This clonotype has ten or more counts. The chain uses TRBV27 and TRBJ2-3; TRBD2 agrees at 8 bases. J lost 0 bases, V lost 5 bases, and 10 bases had no gene match. The germline gives CDR1 MNHEY, CDR2 SMNVEV (reference sequence). This CDR3 has 17 residues. CDR3 amino acids: CASSVHPASGSTDTQYF. The CDR3 bases are TGTGCCAGCAGTGTACACCCTGCTAGCGGGAGCACAGATACGCAGTATTTT.

This clonotype has more than one count but fewer than ten. The genes are TRBV28 and TRBJ1-6, with 10 bases aligning to TRBD1. The J segment lost 7 bases and the V segment lost 6 bases, leaving 9 bases of the junction unmatched. CDR3 length: 16 residues. Germline values: CDR1 MDHEN, CDR2 SYDVKM. The CDR3 here is CASRKIGQGGNSPLHF. The CDR3 region has the DNA TGTGCCAGCAGAAAAATCGGACAGGGGGGGAATTCACCCCTCCACTTT.

This rearrangement joins TRBV4-3 to TRBJ1-3, with unresolved D. The CDR3 sequence is 16 residues long. Germline V gene lookup returns CDR1 LGHNA and CDR2 YSLEER. V was trimmed by 4 bases and J by 0 bases, leaving 13 bases between them. Here the CDR3 reads CASSPTPTASGNTIYF. The CDR3 DNA is TGCGCCAGCAGCCCAACGCCGACGGCCTCTGGAAACACCATATATTTT.

This clonotype occurred many times. V is TRBV20-1 and J is TRBJ2-3; tentatively, D is TRBD2 (5 bases). Germline V gene data show CDR1 as DFQATT and CDR2 as SNEGSKA (reference sequence). V lost 0 bases, J lost 1 base, and 11 bases lay in between. This CDR3 is built from 15 residues. CDR3 sequence: CSARDLSRGTDTQYF. CDR3 DNA sequence: TGCAGTGCTAGAGATTTATCGCGGGGCACAGATACGCAGTATTTT.

This clonotype was picked up many times. The CDR3 protein is CAWRGQSTANYGYTF. The CDR3 DNA is TGTGCCTGGAGGGGACAGTCAACCGCTAACTATGGCTACACCTTC. The V and J genes are TRBV30 and TRBJ1-2, with TRBD1 matching over 7 bases. Germline V CDR1 and CDR2: GTSNPN, SVGIG (reference sequence). With 3 bases clipped from V and 0 bases from J, the junction kept 7 bases outside the gene matches. CDR3 length equals 15 residues.

This clonotype was detected a few times. The DNA for the CDR3 is TGCAGCGGAGGGGACGGATCGTATGGCTACACCTTC. Translated: CSGGDGSYGYTF. This chain connects TRBV29-1 to TRBJ1-2; tentative D call: TRBD1 (5 bases). V was shortened by 7 bases and J by 5 bases, with 14 bases between the two germline ends. Germline V gene data show CDR1 as SQVTM and CDR2 as ANQGSEA. This CDR3 has 12 amino acids.